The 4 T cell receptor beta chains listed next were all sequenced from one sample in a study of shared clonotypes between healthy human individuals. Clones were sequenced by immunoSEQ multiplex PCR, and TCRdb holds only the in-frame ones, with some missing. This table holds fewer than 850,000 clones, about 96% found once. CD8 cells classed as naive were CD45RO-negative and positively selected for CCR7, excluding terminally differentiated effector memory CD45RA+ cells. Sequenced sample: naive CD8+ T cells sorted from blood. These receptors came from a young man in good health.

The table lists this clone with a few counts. The CDR3 DNA reads TGTGCCACCTACTTGGGGGGTCAGCCCCAGCATTTT. This translates into CATYLGGQPQHF. The rearrangement links TRBV6-1 to TRBJ1-5; TRBD1 might be the D (5 bases). CDR1 and CDR2 from the germline V gene are MNHNS and SASEGT. V was shortened by 10 bases and J by 6 bases, with 13 bases between the two germline ends. This CDR3 is 12 amino acids long.

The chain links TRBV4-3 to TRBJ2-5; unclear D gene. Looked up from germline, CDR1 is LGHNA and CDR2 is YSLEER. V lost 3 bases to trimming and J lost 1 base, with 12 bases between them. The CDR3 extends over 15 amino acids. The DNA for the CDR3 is TGCGCCAGCAGCCAGGCATTAGAAGTCCAAGAGACCCAGTACTTC. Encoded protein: CASSQALEVQETQYF.

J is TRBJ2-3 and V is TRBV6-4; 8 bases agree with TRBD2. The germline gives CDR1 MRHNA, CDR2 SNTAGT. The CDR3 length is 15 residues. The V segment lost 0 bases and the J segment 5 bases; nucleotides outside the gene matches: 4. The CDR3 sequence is CASSDSGTSGDTQYF. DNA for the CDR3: TGTGCCAGCAGTGACTCCGGGACTAGTGGAGATACGCAGTATTTT.

DNA for the CDR3: TGTGCCAGCAGCCAAAGGTCTAGCGGGAGCGGTCGCACAGATACGCAGTATTTT. It yields the protein CASSQRSSGSGRTDTQYF. The rearrangement links TRBV14 to TRBJ2-3, with 10 bases fitting TRBD2. The junction had 9 bases not matched to a gene; V was cut back by 2 bases and J by 1 base. CDR1 and CDR2 from the germline V gene are SGHDN and FVKESK. The CDR3 loop spans 18 amino acids.